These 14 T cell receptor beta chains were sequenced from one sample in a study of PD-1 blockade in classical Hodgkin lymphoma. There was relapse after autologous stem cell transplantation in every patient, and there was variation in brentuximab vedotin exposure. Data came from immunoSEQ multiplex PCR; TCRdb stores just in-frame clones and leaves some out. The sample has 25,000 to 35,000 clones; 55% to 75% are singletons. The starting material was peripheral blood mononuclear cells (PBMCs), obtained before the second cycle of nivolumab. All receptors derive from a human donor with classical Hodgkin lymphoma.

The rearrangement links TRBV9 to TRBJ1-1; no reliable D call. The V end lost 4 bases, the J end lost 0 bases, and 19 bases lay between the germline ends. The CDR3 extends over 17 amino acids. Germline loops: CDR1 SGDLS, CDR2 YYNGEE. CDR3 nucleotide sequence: TGTGCCAGCAGCCCCACTTTGGGGAGCGTCATGAACACTGAAGCTTTCTTT. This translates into CASSPTLGSVMNTEAFF. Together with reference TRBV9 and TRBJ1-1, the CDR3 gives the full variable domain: DSGVTQTPKHLITATGQRVTLRCSPRSGDLSVYWYQQSLDQGLQFLIQYYNGEERAKGNILERFSAQQFPDLHSELNLSSLELGDSALYFCASSPTLGSVMNTEAFFGQGTRLTVV.

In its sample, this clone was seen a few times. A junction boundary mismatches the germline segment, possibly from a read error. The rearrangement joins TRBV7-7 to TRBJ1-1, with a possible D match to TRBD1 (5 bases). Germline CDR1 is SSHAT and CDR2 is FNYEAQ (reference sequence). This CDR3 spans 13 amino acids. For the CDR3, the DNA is TGTGCTAGCAGCTTAGTTCGGGGGACTGAAGCTTTCTTT. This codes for CASSLVRGTEAFF.

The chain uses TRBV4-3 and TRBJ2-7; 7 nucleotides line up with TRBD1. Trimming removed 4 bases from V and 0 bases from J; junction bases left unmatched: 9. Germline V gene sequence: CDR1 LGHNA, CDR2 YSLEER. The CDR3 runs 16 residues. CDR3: CASSRTLGDSSYEQYF. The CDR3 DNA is TGCGCCAGCAGCCGAACCCTAGGGGACAGCTCCTACGAGCAGTACTTC.

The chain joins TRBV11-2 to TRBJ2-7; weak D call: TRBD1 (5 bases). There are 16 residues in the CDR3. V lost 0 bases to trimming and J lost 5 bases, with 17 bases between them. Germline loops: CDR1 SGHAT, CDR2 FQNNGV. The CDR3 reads CASSLDEVERGNEQYF. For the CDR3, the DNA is TGTGCCAGCAGCTTAGATGAGGTGGAAAGGGGTAACGAGCAGTACTTC.

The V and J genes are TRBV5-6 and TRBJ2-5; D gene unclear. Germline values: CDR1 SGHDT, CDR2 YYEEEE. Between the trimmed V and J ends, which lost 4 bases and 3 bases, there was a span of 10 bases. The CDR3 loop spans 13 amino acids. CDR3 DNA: TGTGCCAGCAGCGTACGACGCAAAGAGACCCAGTACTTC. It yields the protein CASSVRRKETQYF.

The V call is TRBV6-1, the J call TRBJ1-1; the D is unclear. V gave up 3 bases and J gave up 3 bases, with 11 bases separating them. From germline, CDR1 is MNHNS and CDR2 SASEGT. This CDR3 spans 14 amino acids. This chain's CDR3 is CASSEWTGDTEAFF. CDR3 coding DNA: TGTGCCAGCAGTGAGTGGACGGGCGACACTGAAGCTTTCTTT.

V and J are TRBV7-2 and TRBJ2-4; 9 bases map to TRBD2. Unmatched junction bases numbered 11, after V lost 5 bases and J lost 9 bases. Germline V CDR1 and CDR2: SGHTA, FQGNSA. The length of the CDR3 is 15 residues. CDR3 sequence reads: CASSPGGTSRTIQYF. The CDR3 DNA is TGTGCCAGCAGCCCTGGCGGGACTAGCAGGACCATTCAGTACTTC.

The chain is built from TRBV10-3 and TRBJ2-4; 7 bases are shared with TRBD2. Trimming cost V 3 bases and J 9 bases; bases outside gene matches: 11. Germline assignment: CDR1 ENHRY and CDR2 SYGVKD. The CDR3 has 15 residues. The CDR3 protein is CAISESGGGEGIQYF. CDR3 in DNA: TGTGCCATCAGTGAAAGTGGCGGGGGAGAAGGCATTCAGTACTTC.

The CDR3 region is CASRGLTNTGELFF. CDR3 in DNA: TGTGCCAGCAGGGGGCTAACGAACACCGGGGAGCTGTTTTTT. This sequence joins TRBV2 and TRBJ2-2, with a weak D call TRBD1 (5 bases). CDR1 SNHLY and CDR2 FYNNEI come from the germline V gene. V was pared by 6 bases and J by 0 bases, with 8 bases between. The CDR3 is 14 amino acids.

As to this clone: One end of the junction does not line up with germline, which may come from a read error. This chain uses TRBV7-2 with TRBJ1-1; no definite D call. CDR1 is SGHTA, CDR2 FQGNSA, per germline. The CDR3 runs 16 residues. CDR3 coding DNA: TGTGCCGGCAGCTTAGCGGCATACTTACCGAACACTGAAGCTTTCTTT. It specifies CAGSLAAYLPNTEAFF. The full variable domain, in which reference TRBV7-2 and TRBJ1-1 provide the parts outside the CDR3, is GAGVSQSPSNKVTEKGKDVELRCDPISGHTALYWYRQSLGQGLEFLIYFQGNSAPDKSGLPSDRFSAERTGGSVSTLTIQRTQQEDSAVYLCAGSLAAYLPNTEAFFGQGTRLTVV.

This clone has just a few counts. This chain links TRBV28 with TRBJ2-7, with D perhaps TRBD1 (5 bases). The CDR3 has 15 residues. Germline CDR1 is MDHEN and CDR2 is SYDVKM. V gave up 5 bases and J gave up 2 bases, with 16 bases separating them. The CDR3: CASSPLGPMTYEQYV. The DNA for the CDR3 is TGTGCCAGCAGTCCACTGGGGCCCATGACCTACGAGCAGTACGTC.

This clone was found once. As DNA, the CDR3 is TGTGCCAGCAGCTTAGCGGGGGGAGGCGAATATGGCTACACCTTC. Its protein is CASSLAGGGEYGYTF. The rearrangement links TRBV7-9 to TRBJ1-2, with D tentatively TRBD1 (5 bases). Germline V gives CDR1 SEHNR, CDR2 FQNEAQ (reference sequence). Trimming pared 0 bases from V and 5 bases from J, leaving 13 bases between. This CDR3 has 15 amino acids.

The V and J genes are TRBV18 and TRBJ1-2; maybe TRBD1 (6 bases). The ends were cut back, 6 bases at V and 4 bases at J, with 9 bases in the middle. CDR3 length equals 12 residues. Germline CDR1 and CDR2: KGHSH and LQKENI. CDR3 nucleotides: TGTGCCAGCTCCGGACAGCCCTATGGCTACACCTTC. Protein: CASSGQPYGYTF.

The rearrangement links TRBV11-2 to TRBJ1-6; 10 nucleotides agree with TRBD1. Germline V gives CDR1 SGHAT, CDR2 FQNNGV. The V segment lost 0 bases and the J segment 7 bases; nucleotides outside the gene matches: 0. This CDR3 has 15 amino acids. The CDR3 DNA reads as TGTGCCAGCAGCTTAGAGGACAGGGGGAATTCACCCCTCCACTTT. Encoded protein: CASSLEDRGNSPLHF.